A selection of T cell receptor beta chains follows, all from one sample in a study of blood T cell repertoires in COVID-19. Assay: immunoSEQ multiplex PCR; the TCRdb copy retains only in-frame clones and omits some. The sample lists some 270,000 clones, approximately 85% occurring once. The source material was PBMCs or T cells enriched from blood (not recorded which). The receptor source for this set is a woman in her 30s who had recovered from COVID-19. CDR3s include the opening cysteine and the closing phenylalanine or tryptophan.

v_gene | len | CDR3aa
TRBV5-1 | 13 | CASSLWTADTQYF
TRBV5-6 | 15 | CASSLGQGPQETQYF
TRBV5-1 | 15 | CASSIGHGYTGELFF
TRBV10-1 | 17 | CASSGGTRNNMNTEAFF
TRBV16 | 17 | CASSQSTSGGAADTQYF
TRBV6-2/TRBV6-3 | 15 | CASSYSPGHIYGYTF
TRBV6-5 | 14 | CASSYLESNYGYTF
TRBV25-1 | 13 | CASSEWGGQTQYF
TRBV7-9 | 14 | CASSHRTGNEKLFF
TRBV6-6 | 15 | CASEDRPGFKKKLFF
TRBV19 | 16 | CASSDASGGLSYEQYF
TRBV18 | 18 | CASSPPGTGGSGANVLTF
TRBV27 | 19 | CASSLASGGRFFGANVLTF
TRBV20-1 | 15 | CSASQIAGGTDTQYF
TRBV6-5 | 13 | CASGAGFFHEQFF
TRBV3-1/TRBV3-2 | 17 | CASSQVMLRGDYNEQFF
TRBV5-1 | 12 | CASREGGETQYF
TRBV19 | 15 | CANPTGRSLTYEQYF
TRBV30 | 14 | CAWSGGQPTSPLHF
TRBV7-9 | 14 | CASMPSWRIYGYTF
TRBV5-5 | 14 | CASSPTGWNTEAFF
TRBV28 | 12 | CASSRYGSPLHF
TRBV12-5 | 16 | CASGLVLTGGIDEQFF
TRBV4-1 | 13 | CASSQARAGELFF
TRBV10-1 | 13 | CASGEGAVGELFF
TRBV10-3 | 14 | CAISEAAGITEAFF
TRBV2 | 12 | CASRLAGDEQYF
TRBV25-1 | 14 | CASRDRGRNTEAFF
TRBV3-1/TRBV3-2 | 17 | CASSQELIAVAKNIQYF
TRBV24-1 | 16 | CATSAESGVGGYGYTF
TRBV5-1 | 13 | CASSFRLADTQYF
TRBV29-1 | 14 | CSVSGRQGNYGYTF
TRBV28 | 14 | CASSSRGAAGEQYF